The table lists the clone carrying this TCR beta chain with a few counts. Its antigen remains unknown. These data come from a study of identical twins. Study findings and constraints: Cross-sectional statistics, not tracking of the same donors, supported the conclusions. One should note that invariant MAIT and iNKT cells could partly confound zero-insertion analyses. Whereas memory repertoires showed no such difference, abundant cord blood beta clonotypes carried fewer insertions.

The donor group consisted entirely of healthy Caucasians. Via MiXCR, TCRdb re-called the 5' RACE reads, giving one row per CDR3 protein. The sample lists some 600,000 distinct CDR3 sequences; around 7.5% were seen once. The V gene end was trimmed by 6 bases and the J gene end by 7 bases; junction bases not matched to a gene: 9. The CDR3 loop spans 14 amino acids. This sample also belongs to another study, concerning yellow fever vaccine responses in identical twins.

The rearrangement joins TRBV12-3 or TRBV12-4 to TRBJ2-1; 7 bases map to TRBD2. The sequence derives from a woman under 30 in good health. The sequenced sample consisted of PBMCs. CDR3 DNA: TGTGCCAGCAGCCCCCTCCAGGGAGGGAATGAGCAGTTCTTC. Protein product: CASSPLQGGNEQFF.